The 12 T cell receptor beta chains reported below all come from one sample, sequenced in a study of Tregs in tolerant kidney transplant recipients. Libraries were prepared by immunoSEQ multiplex PCR; TCRdb keeps only in-frame clonotypes and omits some of them. Seen here are 90,000 to 120,000 clones, around 90% observed once, and the top ten hold 0.34%. The sample here was CD4+ T cells from blood, taken before the transplant. Receptors were obtained from a human donor who received a combined kidney and bone marrow transplant.

This chain links TRBV19 with TRBJ1-4; 9 bases are shared with TRBD1. The CDR3 contains 14 residues. Per germline, CDR1 LNHDA and CDR2 SQIVND (reference sequence). V lost 5 bases to trimming and J lost 5 bases; unmatched junction nucleotides: 3. CDR3: CASSLTGGNEKLFF. The CDR3 nucleotides read TGTGCCAGTAGTTTGACAGGGGGGAATGAAAAACTGTTTTTT. Using reference TRBV19 and TRBJ1-4 for the parts outside the CDR3, the full variable domain is DGGITQSPKYLFRKEGQNVTLSCEQNLNHDAMYWYRQDPGQGLRLIYYSQIVNDFQKGDIAEGYSVSREKKESFPLTVTSAQKNPTAFYLCASSLTGGNEKLFFGSGTQLSVL.

The genes are TRBV28 and TRBJ1-1, with a possible D match to TRBD1 (6 bases). Germline V gene sequence: CDR1 MDHEN, CDR2 SYDVKM. The CDR3 loop spans 13 amino acids. Trimming shortened V by 7 bases and J by 6 bases, and 15 bases separated the two germline ends. The CDR3 is CASTKGGTPEAFF. The CDR3 DNA sequence: TGTGCCAGCACAAAGGGGGGGACTCCTGAAGCTTTCTTT.

The chain joins TRBV29-1 to TRBJ1-1; maybe TRBD1 (6 bases). Germline V gene data show CDR1 as SQVTM and CDR2 as ANQGSEA. The CDR3 spans 13 residues. V dropped 5 bases and J dropped 0 bases, with 10 bases sitting between them. CDR3 bases: TGCAGCGTTAACAGGGATTTGAACACTGAAGCTTTCTTT. Translating gives CSVNRDLNTEAFF.

The V and J genes are TRBV14 and TRBJ2-1, with 7 positions matching TRBD1. CDR3 length equals 14 residues. With V trimmed by 2 bases and J by 7 bases, 5 bases remained unmatched. Per the germline V gene, CDR1 is SGHDN and CDR2 is FVKESK. In DNA, the CDR3 is TGTGCCAGCAGCCAAATCGGGACAGCGAATGAGCAGTTCTTC. Translation: CASSQIGTANEQFF. The whole variable domain, filled in from reference TRBV14 and TRBJ2-1, reads EAGVTQFPSHSVIEKGQTVTLRCDPISGHDNLYWYRRVMGKEIKFLLHFVKESKQDESGMPNNRFLAERTGGTYSTLKVQPAELEDSGVYFCASSQIGTANEQFFGPGTRLTVL.

The sample holds one count of this clone. The chain uses TRBV28 and TRBJ2-5; D might be TRBD1 (6 bases). The CDR3 has 14 amino acids. In germline, CDR1 is MDHEN, CDR2 SYDVKM. The V gene lost 3 bases and the J gene lost 3 bases, with 11 bases spanning the gap. The CDR3 here is CASSFNRDKETQYF. Written as DNA, the CDR3 is TGTGCCAGCAGTTTCAACCGGGACAAAGAGACCCAGTACTTC.

This sequence joins TRBV5-1 and TRBJ2-1; weak D call: TRBD1 (6 bases). Trimming took off 0 bases at V and 3 bases at J, with 10 bases between the two ends. CDR3 length: 15 residues. CDR1 and CDR2 from the germline V gene are SGHRS and YFSETQ. CDR3 DNA: TGCGCCAGCAGCTTGGGGCCAGGGGACTACAATGAGCAGTTCTTC. This translates into CASSLGPGDYNEQFF.

This clone was counted a single time. This sequence joins TRBV7-2 and TRBJ2-6, with a tentative D call TRBD2 (5 bases). V dropped 2 bases and J dropped 0 bases, with 11 bases sitting between them. CDR1 and CDR2 from the germline V gene are SGHTA and FQGNSA. This CDR3 is 17 amino acids long. The CDR3 reads CASSLSGFSSGANVLTF. CDR3 DNA: TGTGCCAGCAGCTTATCGGGGTTCTCCTCTGGGGCCAACGTCCTGACTTTC.

This clone has a handful of counts. CDR3 coding DNA: TGTGCCAGCAGCTTGGCCACAGGACCAGGAAACACCATATATTTT. It translates to CASSLATGPGNTIYF. The chain couples TRBV9 to TRBJ1-3, with a possible D match to TRBD1 (5 bases). V was clipped by 4 bases and J by 4 bases, with 15 bases between them. Germline-derived CDR1 and CDR2 are SGDLS and YYNGEE. This CDR3 is 15 amino acids long. Full variable domain (missing parts from reference TRBV9 and TRBJ1-3): DSGVTQTPKHLITATGQRVTLRCSPRSGDLSVYWYQQSLDQGLQFLIQYYNGEERAKGNILERFSAQQFPDLHSELNLSSLELGDSALYFCASSLATGPGNTIYFGEGSWLTVV.

The gene calls are TRBV28 and TRBJ1-2; D is perhaps TRBD1 (6 bases). V shed 7 bases and J shed 5 bases, with 17 bases lying between them. The CDR3 consists of 14 residues. The germline CDR1 and CDR2 sequences are MDHEN and SYDVKM. CDR3 in DNA: TGTGCCAGCACCCGAGGGGGGGGTGTGTATGGCTACACCTTC. Protein: CASTRGGGVYGYTF.

The chain links TRBV4-1 to TRBJ2-1; TRBD2 aligns across 9 bases. This CDR3 contains 15 residues. The V segment lost 0 bases and the J segment 7 bases; nucleotides outside the gene matches: 4. The germline V gene has CDR1 MGHRA and CDR2 YSYEKL. The CDR3 coding sequence is TGCGCCAGCAGCCAAGATATTAGCGGGGGTAATGAGCAGTTCTTC. This gives the protein CASSQDISGGNEQFF.

The chain couples TRBV6-5 to TRBJ1-2; D is possibly TRBD1 (6 bases). This CDR3 has 14 amino acids. V lost 5 bases to trimming and J lost 6 bases, with 16 bases between them. Germline V gene data show CDR1 as MNHEY and CDR2 as SVGAGI. CDR3 protein: CASSVRGYWNGYTF. CDR3 DNA sequence: TGTGCCAGCAGTGTCAGGGGATACTGGAATGGCTACACCTTC.

The chain recombines TRBV10-3 with TRBJ1-4; D perhaps matches TRBD1 (6 bases). CDR3 length: 14 residues. V lost 6 bases and J 8 bases, leaving 16 bases between the germline ends. Germline V gene data show CDR1 as ENHRY and CDR2 as SYGVKD. In nucleotides, the CDR3 is TGTGCCATCAGCCGTGACAGGCCGTGGGAAAAACTGTTTTTT. It specifies CAISRDRPWEKLFF.